One TCR beta chain is described in this entry. Its antigen is as yet unknown. Clones were read by immunoSEQ multiplex PCR, and TCRdb kept only the in-frame ones, dropping some. The data show fewer than 25,000 clones, 70% to 85% seen once. The source of the sample is a study of T cells in tumors after PD-1 blockade. Study-level background: A subset received ongoing vismodegib 150 mg daily alongside anti-PD-1 therapy. Mean per blood sample: some 120,000 templates (about 24,000-260,000), around 38,000 unique clonotypes. Study findings and constraints: Some novel exhausted tumor clones appeared in pre-treatment blood, suggesting peripheral recruitment.

Template: tumor biopsy or peripheral blood genomic DNA, roughly 550-6,500 ng per sample. The CDR3 consists of 14 residues. The germline V gene encodes CDR1 LGHDT and CDR2 YNNKEL (reference sequence). V lost 0 bases and J 3 bases, leaving 6 bases between the germline ends. The TCR originated in a human donor with basal cell carcinoma. This sequence joins TRBV3-1 (or the pseudogene TRBV3-2) and TRBJ2-1; D is unresolved. Here the sequenced sample was PBMCs, taken after anti-PD-1 treatment. In DNA form, the CDR3 reads TGTGCCAGCAGCCAAGATATAGGCTACAATGAGCAGTTCTTC. Protein product: CASSQDIGYNEQFF.